The 17 T cell receptor beta chains reported below all come from one sample, sequenced in a study of T cell repertoires in cytomegalovirus infection. No antigen has been identified for these receptors. TCRdb analysed the reads with MiXCR anew, one entry per CDR3 protein. The table has 54,000 or so distinct CDR3 sequences, 33% seen once. The sample comprised PBMCs, sequenced either directly or after in vitro stimulation (not recorded which). The receptors shown here come from a human donor in good health (CMV status not recorded). Some clones in this sample may be carry-over from other donors' samples.

The gene calls are TRBV24-1 and TRBJ2-5, with TRBD2 identical over 11 bases. The CDR3 is 16 amino acids. Germline trimming cut 1 base from V and 2 bases from J; bases unmatched to any gene: 2. Germline loops: CDR1 KGHDR, CDR2 SFDVKD. The CDR3 DNA sequence: TGTGCCACCAGTGATTTCGGGACTAGCGGACAAGAGACCCAGTACTTC. It specifies CATSDFGTSGQETQYF.

The CDR3 region has the DNA TGTGCCAGCTATCACGGGACAGGGGGCGTGAGTCGCTCCGGGGAGCTGTTTTTT. Translating it yields CASYHGTGGVSRSGELFF. The J gene is TRBJ2-2, the V gene TRBV2; TRBD1 matches at 12 bases. There are 18 residues in the CDR3. From germline, CDR1 is SNHLY and CDR2 FYNNEI. The V segment lost 8 bases and the J segment 6 bases; nucleotides outside the gene matches: 16.

This clonotype was seen more than once but under ten times. The V gene is TRBV29-1, the J gene TRBJ1-5; maybe TRBD1 (5 bases). Deletions cut 7 bases from V and 2 bases from J, with 12 bases between. The CDR3 loop spans 13 amino acids. Germline V gene sequence: CDR1 SQVTM, CDR2 ANQGSEA. The CDR3 region has the DNA TGCAGCGCCGCGGCGGGGGGCAATCAGCCCCAGCATTTT. Amino acids: CSAAAGGNQPQHF.

Ten or more counts support this clonotype. The CDR3: CASSYRQGTDTQYF. The CDR3 coding sequence is TGTGCCAGCAGCTATAGACAGGGAACAGATACGCAGTATTTT. V and J are TRBV7-2 and TRBJ2-3; the match to TRBD1 covers 7 bases. CDR1 and CDR2 from the germline V gene are SGHTA and FQGNSA. This CDR3 region has 14 residues. V was clipped by 4 bases and J by 3 bases; unmatched bases: 4.

This chain connects TRBV11-2 to TRBJ2-2, with 8 positions matching TRBD1. Germline values: CDR1 SGHAT, CDR2 FQNNGV. V lost 2 bases and J lost 0; bases outside the gene matches: 8. This CDR3 has 18 residues. In nucleotides, the CDR3 is TGTGCCAGCAGCTTAAAAAATCCGGGACAGGCGAACACCGGGGAGCTGTTTTTT. Protein sequence: CASSLKNPGQANTGELFF. Full variable domain (outside the CDR3, taken from reference TRBV11-2 and TRBJ2-2): EAGVAQSPRYKIIEKRQSVAFWCNPISGHATLYWYQQILGQGPKLLIQFQNNGVVDDSQLPKDRFSAERLKGVDSTLKIQPAKLEDSAVYLCASSLKNPGQANTGELFFGEGSRLTVL.

Written as DNA, the CDR3 is TGTGCCAGCAGGGGAGCGGGAGTTGACACCGGGGAGCTGTTTTTT. Its protein is CASRGAGVDTGELFF. The rearrangement uses TRBV7-9 and TRBJ2-2; 8 nucleotides align to TRBD2. Germline loops: CDR1 SEHNR, CDR2 FQNEAQ (reference sequence). V lost 6 bases, J lost 3 bases, and 6 bases stayed unmatched. This CDR3 has 15 amino acids.

This clonotype was detected a few times. The gene calls are TRBV27 and TRBJ1-1; a possible D gene is TRBD1 (5 bases). Germline CDR1 MNHEY, CDR2 SMNVEV (reference sequence). The V end lost 2 bases, the J end lost 1 base, and 14 bases lay between the germline ends. This CDR3 is built from 16 residues. CDR3 amino acids: CASSLIGGRRNTEAFF. CDR3 DNA sequence: TGTGCCAGCAGTTTAATTGGGGGTCGGAGGAACACTGAAGCTTTCTTT.

The gene calls are TRBV20-1 and TRBJ1-2, with D hard to call. This CDR3 has 11 residues. CDR1 and CDR2 (germline): DFQATT, SNEGSKA (reference sequence). V was pared by 8 bases and J by 1 base, with 8 bases between. The CDR3 loop reads CSQTDNYGYTF. DNA for the CDR3: TGCAGTCAGACCGATAACTATGGCTACACCTTC.

This clonotype was detected only once. The V call is TRBV4-3, the J call TRBJ2-5; D unresolved. CDR1 LGHNA and CDR2 YSLEER come from the germline V gene. The V gene lost 4 bases and the J gene lost 0 bases, with 12 bases spanning the gap. This CDR3 is built from 15 residues. Here the CDR3 reads CASSPGRRDQETQYF. As DNA, the CDR3 is TGCGCCAGCAGCCCAGGCAGGAGAGACCAAGAGACCCAGTACTTC.

This sequence joins TRBV5-6 and TRBJ2-3; 10 bases fit TRBD2. Per the germline V gene, CDR1 is SGHDT and CDR2 is YYEEEE. The CDR3 has 15 amino acids. V shed 0 bases and J 4 bases; nucleotides not matched to a gene: 2. Written as DNA, the CDR3 is TGTGCCAGCAGCTTGGGGCTAGCGGGAGCAGATACGCAGTATTTT. The encoded protein is CASSLGLAGADTQYF.

The chain uses TRBV7-9 and TRBJ2-3; TRBD1 matches at 7 bases. V trimming: 6 bases; J trimming: 1 base; junction bases outside the gene matches: 7. Germline assignment: CDR1 SEHNR and CDR2 FQNEAQ (reference sequence). The CDR3 contains 15 residues. The CDR3 DNA follows: TGTGCCAGCAGTTACAGGGGAGTGGGCACAGATACGCAGTATTTT. Encoded protein: CASSYRGVGTDTQYF.

V gene TRBV12-5 combines with J gene TRBJ2-1, with 11 bases that match TRBD2. Per germline, CDR1 LGHNT and CDR2 FRNRAP. V lost 3 bases to trimming and J lost 2 bases; unmatched junction nucleotides: 3. The CDR3 extends over 16 amino acids. The CDR3 bases are TGTGCTAGTGGTTTAGTACTAGCGGGAGCCTACAATGAGCAGTTCTTC. It yields the protein CASGLVLAGAYNEQFF.

This clonotype was detected ten times or more. The chain recombines TRBV30 with TRBJ2-5, with 7 bases fitting TRBD2. The ends lost 0 bases at V and 0 bases at J; junction bases unmatched: 4. Per germline, CDR1 GTSNPN and CDR2 SVGIG (reference sequence). This CDR3 comprises 15 residues. DNA for the CDR3: TGTGCCTGGAGTGTGGGGGGGGTGTACCAAGAGACCCAGTACTTC. Its protein product is CAWSVGGVYQETQYF.

This clonotype was found a few times. V and J are TRBV6-5 and TRBJ2-7; D is unclear. In germline, CDR1 is MNHEY, CDR2 SVGAGI. This CDR3 contains 13 residues. V lost 3 bases, J lost 4 bases, and 10 bases lay in between. CDR3 in amino acids: CASSYLEKYEQYF. The CDR3 DNA reads as TGTGCCAGCAGTTATTTGGAAAAATACGAGCAGTACTTC.

As regards this clonotype: This may arise from a read error, as a much more abundant clone is one base away. This sequence joins TRBV12-3 or TRBV12-4 and TRBJ2-3; a possible D gene is TRBD2 (6 bases). The germline V and J ends were trimmed by 7 bases and 2 bases, with 19 bases remaining between them. This CDR3 has 16 residues. The CDR3, as DNA: TGTGCCAGCACCCGTGACAGTGGCGGGGCCACAGATACGCAGTATTTT. It specifies CASTRDSGGATDTQYF.

This CDR3 reads CASSKRDRVDEQFF. DNA for the CDR3: TGTGCCAGTAGTAAGCGGGACCGGGTGGATGAGCAGTTCTTC. The V gene is TRBV19, the J gene TRBJ2-1, with TRBD2 matching 7 bases. Per germline, CDR1 LNHDA and CDR2 SQIVND (reference sequence). The CDR3 has 14 residues. V shed 4 bases and J 8 bases; nucleotides not matched to a gene: 8. The full variable domain, with the rest looked up from reference TRBV19 and TRBJ2-1, is DGGITQSPKYLFRKEGQNVTLSCEQNLNHDAMYWYRQDPGQGLRLIYYSQIVNDFQKGDIAEGYSVSREKKESFPLTVTSAQKNPTAFYLCASSKRDRVDEQFFGPGTRLTVL.

The chain is built from TRBV11-2 and TRBJ1-1; possibly TRBD1 for D (5 bases). V shed 1 base and J shed 3 bases, with 18 bases lying between them. The CDR3 contains 17 residues. In germline, CDR1 is SGHAT, CDR2 FQNNGV. CDR3 sequence reads: CASSLVSWGVVDTEAFF. Written as DNA, the CDR3 is TGTGCCAGCAGCTTAGTTTCCTGGGGGGTGGTCGACACTGAAGCTTTCTTT.